The clone carrying this TCR beta chain has ten or more counts. Antigen: not known. The entry originates in a study of identical twins. Losses at the gene ends were 7 bases for V and 0 bases for J; bases not matched to a gene: 7. The CDR3 is 15 residues long. The germline V gene encodes CDR1 SQVTM and CDR2 ANQGSEA. TCRdb re-called the 5' RACE reads through MiXCR, storing one row per CDR3 protein. The table includes 1,800,000 or so distinct CDR3 sequences, under 35% detected once. Points from the study as a whole: Fewer insertions marked abundant cord blood beta clonotypes; young adult naive trended weakly, memory not at all. Invariant MAIT and iNKT cells may have partly biased zero-insertion analyses.

The gene calls are TRBV29-1 and TRBJ2-3, with 10 positions matching TRBD1. The receptor comes from a newborn girl in good health. The sequenced material came from cord blood. CDR3 loop: CSATRQGASTDTQYF. For the CDR3, the DNA is TGCAGCGCCACCAGACAGGGGGCGAGCACAGATACGCAGTATTTT.